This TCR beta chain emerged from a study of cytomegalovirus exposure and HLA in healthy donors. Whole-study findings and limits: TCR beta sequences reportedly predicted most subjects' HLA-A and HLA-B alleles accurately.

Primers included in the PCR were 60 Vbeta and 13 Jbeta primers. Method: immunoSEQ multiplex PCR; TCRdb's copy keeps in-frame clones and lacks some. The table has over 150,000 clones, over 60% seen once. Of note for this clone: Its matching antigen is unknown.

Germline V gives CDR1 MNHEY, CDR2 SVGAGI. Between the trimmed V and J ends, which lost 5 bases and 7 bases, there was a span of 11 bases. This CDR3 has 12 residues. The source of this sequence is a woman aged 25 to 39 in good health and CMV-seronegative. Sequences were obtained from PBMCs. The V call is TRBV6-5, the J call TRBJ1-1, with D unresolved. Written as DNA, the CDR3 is TGTGCCAGCAGTAGAGTAGGAGGTGAAGCTTTCTTT. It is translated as CASSRVGGEAFF.